The sequence of this T cell receptor (beta chain) was determined in a study of blood T cell repertoires in COVID-19. Study-level background: Some COVID-19 samples were acute and others convalescent; all came from the United States, Italy and Spain. From T cells, B-cell-depleted T cells, or PBMCs came the material, which was cDNA or gDNA.

V lost 4 bases, J lost 3 bases, and 5 bases stayed unmatched. CDR1 is LNHDA and CDR2 is SQIVND in the germline V gene (reference sequence). The CDR3 extends over 14 amino acids. This clone turned up a few times. Original data processing: Amplification of reference gene primers was used by the study to estimate nucleated cell counts. The table came from immunoSEQ multiplex PCR; TCRdb's copy has only in-frame clones and leaves some out. Clone size and V and J calls were adopted from that table, with D and trimming inferred from the DNA. The table has tens of thousands of clones, 83% seen once. Sequenced sample: peripheral blood. V and J are TRBV19 and TRBJ2-7, with 8 bases identical to TRBD1. The source is a woman of 80 years or more with acute or convalescent COVID-19. CDR3 in amino acids: CASSRGTGIYEQYF. In nucleotides, the CDR3 is TGTGCCAGTAGTAGAGGGACAGGTATCTACGAGCAGTACTTC.